One sample yielded the 7 T cell receptor beta chains listed below, sequenced in a study of shared clonotypes between healthy human individuals (dated by TCRdb to 2020 to 2021). The library was prepared using the immunoSEQ multiplex PCR assay. TCRdb's version of the immuneACCESS table is confined to in-frame rearrangements and falls short of the full clone set. An unresolved V gene accounts for under half of the shortfall where checked; the remainder is of unknown origin. The sample table lists 2 million to 3 million clones, 93% of them with a count of one. Jointly, the top ten make up roughly 0.36% of the sample. Sample: naive CD4+ T cells from PBMCs. What the cell subset or site label conveys for this sample: CD45RA+ positively selected. The source of these receptors is a man aged 18 to 29 in good health. Some clones in this sample may be carry-over from other donors' samples.

The CDR3 bases are TGCAGCGTTGTGGGACTAGCGGACACAGATACGCAGTATTTT. Its translation is CSVVGLADTDTQYF. This chain joins TRBV29-1 and TRBJ2-3; TRBD2 agrees at 11 bases. The CDR3 length is 14 residues. J was trimmed by 2 bases and V by 4 bases; bases with no gene match: 2. Germline V gene data show CDR1 as SQVTM and CDR2 as ANQGSEA.

Concerning this clone: Different DNA sequences within this sample yield the same CDR3. The genes are TRBV9 and TRBJ1-5, with 11 bases identical to TRBD1. This CDR3 is 14 amino acids long. From germline, CDR1 is SGDLS and CDR2 YYNGEE. Germline trimming cut 4 bases from V and 7 bases from J; bases unmatched to any gene: 4. This CDR3 reads CASSPGTGGQPQHF. The CDR3 DNA is TGTGCCAGCAGCCCCGGGACAGGGGGACAGCCCCAGCATTTT.

The chain carries TRBV5-1 and TRBJ1-1, with D perhaps TRBD1 (5 bases). With 1 base removed from V and 5 bases from J, the gap between germline ends came to 15 bases. The CDR3 totals 15 residues. Per germline, CDR1 SGHRS and CDR2 YFSETQ. Here the CDR3 DNA reads TGCGCCAGCAGCTTGTCACAAGGGGTGGGGACTGAAGCTTTCTTT. Residues: CASSLSQGVGTEAFF.

V and J are TRBV7-3 and TRBJ2-1, with 10 bases identical to TRBD2. The CDR3 is made up of 15 amino acids. Trimming took 2 bases from V and 6 from J; bases not matched to a gene: 4. Germline lookup yields CDR1 SGHTA and CDR2 FQGTGA. The CDR3 DNA is TGTGCCAGCAGCTTACAAGCGGGAGGGCCCAATGAGCAGTTCTTC. This gives the protein CASSLQAGGPNEQFF.

The chain has TRBV5-1 and TRBJ1-3; possible D gene TRBD1, 5 bases. Looked up from germline, CDR1 is SGHRS and CDR2 is YFSETQ. The CDR3 totals 17 residues. V was trimmed by 1 base and J by 0 bases, leaving 14 bases between them. The CDR3: CASSLSMGRYSGNTIYF. As DNA, the CDR3 is TGCGCCAGCAGCTTGAGTATGGGACGCTACTCTGGAAACACCATATATTTT.

This clone has just one count. The CDR3 DNA reads as TGTGCCAGCAGAAAAGTCCTAGCGGATTCCTACGAGCAGTACTTC. Protein: CASRKVLADSYEQYF. The V and J genes are TRBV4-2 and TRBJ2-7; TRBD2 matches 7 bases. This CDR3 has 15 residues. Trimming removed 6 bases from V and 1 base from J; junction bases left unmatched: 9. Germline CDR1 reads LGHNA; CDR2 reads YNFKEQ.

As for this clone: The identical CDR3 is also encoded by other nucleotide sequences in the sample. V usage is TRBV11-3 and J usage is TRBJ1-1; D gene unclear. Trimming took 0 bases from V and 4 from J, leaving 6 bases between them. The CDR3 contains 13 residues. The germline CDR1 and CDR2 sequences are SGHNT and YENEEA. CDR3 DNA: TGTGCCAGCAGCTTAGAGCTGGGCACTGAAGCTTTCTTT. Amino acids: CASSLELGTEAFF.